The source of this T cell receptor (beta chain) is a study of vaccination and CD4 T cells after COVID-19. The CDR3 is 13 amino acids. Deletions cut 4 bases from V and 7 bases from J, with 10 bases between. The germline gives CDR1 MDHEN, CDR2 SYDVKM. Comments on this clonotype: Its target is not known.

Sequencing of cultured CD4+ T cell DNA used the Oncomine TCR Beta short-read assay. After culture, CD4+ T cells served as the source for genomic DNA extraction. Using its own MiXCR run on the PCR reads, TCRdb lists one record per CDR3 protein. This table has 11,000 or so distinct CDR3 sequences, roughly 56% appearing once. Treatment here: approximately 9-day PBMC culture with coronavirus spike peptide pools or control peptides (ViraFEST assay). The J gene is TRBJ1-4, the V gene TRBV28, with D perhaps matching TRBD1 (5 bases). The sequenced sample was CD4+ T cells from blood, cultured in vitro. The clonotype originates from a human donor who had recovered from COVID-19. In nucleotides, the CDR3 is TGTGCCAGCAGTTCGGGGGATGCTGAAAAACTGTTTTTT. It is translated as CASSSGDAEKLFF.